The sequence of this TCR beta chain was determined in a study of identical twins. Study observations and caveats: The same donors were not followed; conclusions instead depended on cross-sectional statistical analysis.

Unique molecular identifiers were in the cDNA, with template-switch universal primer binding. Each CDR3 protein gets one entry after TCRdb re-called the 5' RACE reads with MiXCR. This table has fewer than 450,000 distinct CDR3 sequences, roughly 9% appearing once. About this clonotype: Its antigen is undetermined.

V was clipped by 6 bases and J by 0 bases, with 14 bases between them. This CDR3 is 14 amino acids long. Germline CDR1 SQVTM, CDR2 ANQGSEA. All donors were healthy, and all were Caucasian. The clonotype originates from a woman in her fifties or sixties in good health. Sequencing input: naive T cells sorted from blood. The chain employs TRBV29-1 and TRBJ1-1; D is possibly TRBD1 (6 bases). CDR3 region: CSVGEGVVNTEAFF. DNA of the CDR3: TGCAGCGTCGGAGAGGGGGTCGTGAACACTGAAGCTTTCTTT.